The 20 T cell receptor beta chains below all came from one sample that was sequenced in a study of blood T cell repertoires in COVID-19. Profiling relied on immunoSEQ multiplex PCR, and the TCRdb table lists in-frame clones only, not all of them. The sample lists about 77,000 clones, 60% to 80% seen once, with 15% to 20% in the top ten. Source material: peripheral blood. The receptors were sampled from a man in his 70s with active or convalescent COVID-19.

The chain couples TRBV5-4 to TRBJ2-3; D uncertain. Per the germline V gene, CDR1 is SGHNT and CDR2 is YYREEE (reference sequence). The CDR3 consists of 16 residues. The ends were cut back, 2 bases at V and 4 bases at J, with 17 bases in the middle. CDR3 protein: CASSFYGSIGADTQYF. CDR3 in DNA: TGTGCCAGCAGCTTTTACGGTTCGATTGGAGCAGATACGCAGTATTTT.

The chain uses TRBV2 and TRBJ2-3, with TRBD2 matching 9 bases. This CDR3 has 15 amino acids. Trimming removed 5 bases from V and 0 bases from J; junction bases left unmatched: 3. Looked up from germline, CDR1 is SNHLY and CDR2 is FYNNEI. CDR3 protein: CASSPSGASTDTQYF. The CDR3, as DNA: TGTGCCAGCAGTCCTAGCGGGGCTAGCACAGATACGCAGTATTTT.

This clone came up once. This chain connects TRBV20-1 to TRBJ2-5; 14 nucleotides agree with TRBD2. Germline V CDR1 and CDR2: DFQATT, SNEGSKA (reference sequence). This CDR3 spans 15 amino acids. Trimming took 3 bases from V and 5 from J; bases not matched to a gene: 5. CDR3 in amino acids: CSASGRTSGGETQYF. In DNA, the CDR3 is TGCAGTGCTAGTGGTCGGACTAGCGGGGGGGAGACCCAGTACTTC.

CDR3 in DNA: TGCACCATCAGACAGCCATGTGCGGGAGCTTTCTTT. This sequence encodes CTIRQPCAGAFF. The chain is built from TRBV1 and TRBJ1-1. TRBV1 is a recognized pseudogene. There are 12 residues in the CDR3.

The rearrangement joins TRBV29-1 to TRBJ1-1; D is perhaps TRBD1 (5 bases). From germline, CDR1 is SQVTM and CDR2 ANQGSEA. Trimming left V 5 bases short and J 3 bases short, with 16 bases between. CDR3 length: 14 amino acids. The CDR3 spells CSVSLQGGDTEAFF. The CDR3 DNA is TGCAGCGTTTCACTTCAGGGAGGAGACACTGAAGCTTTCTTT. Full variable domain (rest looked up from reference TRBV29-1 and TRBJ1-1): SAVISQKPSRDICQRGTSLTIQCQVDSQVTMMFWYRQQPGQSLTLIATANQGSEATYESGFVIDKFPISRPNLTFSTLTVSNMSPEDSSIYLCSVSLQGGDTEAFFGQGTRLTVV.

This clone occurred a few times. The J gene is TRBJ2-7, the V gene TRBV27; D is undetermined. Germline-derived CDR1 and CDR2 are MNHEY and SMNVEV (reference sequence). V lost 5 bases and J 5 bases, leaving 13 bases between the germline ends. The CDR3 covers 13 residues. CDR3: CASSLDLGHEQYF. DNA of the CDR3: TGTGCCAGCAGTCTCGACCTAGGCCACGAGCAGTACTTC.

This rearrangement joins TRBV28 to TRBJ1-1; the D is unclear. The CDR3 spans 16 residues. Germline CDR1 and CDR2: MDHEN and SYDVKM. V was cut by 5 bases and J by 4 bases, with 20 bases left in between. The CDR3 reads CASSPTRTAGSTEAFF. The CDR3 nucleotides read TGTGCCAGCAGTCCTACTCGGACCGCCGGGAGCACTGAAGCTTTCTTT.

The CDR3 protein is CAISETTNLYGYTF. The CDR3 DNA reads TGTGCCATCAGTGAAACGACAAACCTCTATGGCTACACCTTC. The chain is built from TRBV10-3 and TRBJ1-2, with D unresolved. The V and J ends lost 3 bases and 4 bases respectively, with 12 bases between them. This CDR3 is built from 14 residues. Germline CDR1 and CDR2: ENHRY and SYGVKD.

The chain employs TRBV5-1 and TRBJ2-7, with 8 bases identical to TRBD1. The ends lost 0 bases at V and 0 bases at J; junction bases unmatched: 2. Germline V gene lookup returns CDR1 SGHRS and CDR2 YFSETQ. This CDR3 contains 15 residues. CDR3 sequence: CASSLGQGSSYEQYF. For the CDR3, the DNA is TGCGCCAGCAGCTTGGGACAGGGGAGCTCCTACGAGCAGTACTTC.

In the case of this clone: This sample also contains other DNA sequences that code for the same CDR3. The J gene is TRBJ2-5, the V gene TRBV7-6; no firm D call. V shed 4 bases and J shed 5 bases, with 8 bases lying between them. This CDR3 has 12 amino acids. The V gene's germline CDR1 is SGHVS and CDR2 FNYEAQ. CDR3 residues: CASSSRAETQYF. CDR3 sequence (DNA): TGTGCCAGCAGCTCCCGAGCCGAGACCCAGTACTTC.

The CDR3 DNA sequence: TGTGCCAGTAGTAGGACAGGGTCCGGGAATGAGCAGTTCTTC. Translated, it gives CASSRTGSGNEQFF. The chain combines TRBV19 with TRBJ2-1, with TRBD1 identical over 8 bases. The germline CDR1 and CDR2 sequences are LNHDA and SQIVND (reference sequence). This CDR3 is 14 amino acids long. Trimming removed 4 bases from V and 7 bases from J; junction bases left unmatched: 6.

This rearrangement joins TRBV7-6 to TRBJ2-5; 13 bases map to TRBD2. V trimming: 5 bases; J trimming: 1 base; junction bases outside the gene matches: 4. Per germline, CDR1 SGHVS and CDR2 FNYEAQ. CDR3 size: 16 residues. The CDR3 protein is CASSPWTSGGQETQYF. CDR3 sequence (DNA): TGTGCCAGCAGCCCGTGGACTAGCGGGGGCCAAGAGACCCAGTACTTC.

The CDR3 spells CASSYASGPSGNTIYF. For the CDR3, the DNA is TGTGCCAGCAGTTACGCCTCAGGGCCCTCTGGAAACACCATATATTTT. The V call is TRBV6-5, the J call TRBJ1-3, with D perhaps TRBD1 (5 bases). Trimming cost V 2 bases and J 0 bases, with 11 bases left between them. This CDR3 spans 16 amino acids. Germline V gene lookup returns CDR1 MNHEY and CDR2 SVGAGI.

This chain's CDR3 is CASSPGGNSPLHF. CDR3 nucleotide sequence: TGCGCCAGCAGTCCGGGGGGGAATTCACCCCTCCACTTT. This rearrangement joins TRBV10-1 to TRBJ1-6; tentatively, D is TRBD1 (5 bases). This CDR3 is built from 13 residues. Germline CDR1 and CDR2: WNHNN and SYGVQD (reference sequence). The V end was cut by 5 bases, the J end by 7 bases, with 9 bases between.

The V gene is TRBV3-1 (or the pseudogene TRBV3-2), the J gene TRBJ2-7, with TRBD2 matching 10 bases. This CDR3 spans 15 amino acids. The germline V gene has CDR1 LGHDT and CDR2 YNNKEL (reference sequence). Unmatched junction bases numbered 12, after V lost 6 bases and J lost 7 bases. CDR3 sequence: CASSPSGGPWKEQYF. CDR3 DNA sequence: TGTGCCAGCAGTCCTAGCGGGGGCCCATGGAAAGAGCAGTACTTC.

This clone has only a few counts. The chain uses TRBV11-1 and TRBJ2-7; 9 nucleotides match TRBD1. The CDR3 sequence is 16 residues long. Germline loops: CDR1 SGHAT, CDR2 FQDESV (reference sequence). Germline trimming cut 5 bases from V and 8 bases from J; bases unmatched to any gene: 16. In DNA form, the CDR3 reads TGTGCCAGCAGCCTTACCGGAGGACAGGGGAGTGGGAAGCAGTACTTC. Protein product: CASSLTGGQGSGKQYF.

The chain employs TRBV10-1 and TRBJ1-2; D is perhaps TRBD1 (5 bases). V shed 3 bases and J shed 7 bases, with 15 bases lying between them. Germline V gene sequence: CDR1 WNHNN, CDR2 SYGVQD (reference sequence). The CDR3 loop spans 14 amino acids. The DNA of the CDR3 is TGCGCCAGCAGTGAAGGCAGGGCGGTTGGTGGCTACACCTTC. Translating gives CASSEGRAVGGYTF.

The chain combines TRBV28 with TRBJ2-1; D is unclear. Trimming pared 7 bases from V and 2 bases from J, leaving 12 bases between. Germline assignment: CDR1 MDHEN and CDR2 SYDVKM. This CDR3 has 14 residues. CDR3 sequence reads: CASKLPETYNEQFF. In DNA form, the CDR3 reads TGTGCCAGCAAGTTACCAGAAACCTACAATGAGCAGTTCTTC. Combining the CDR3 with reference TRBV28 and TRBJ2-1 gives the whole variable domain DVKVTQSSRYLVKRTGEKVFLECVQDMDHENMFWYRQDPGLGLRLIYFSYDVKMKEKGDIPEGYSVSREKKERFSLILESASTNQTSMYLCASKLPETYNEQFFGPGTRLTVL.

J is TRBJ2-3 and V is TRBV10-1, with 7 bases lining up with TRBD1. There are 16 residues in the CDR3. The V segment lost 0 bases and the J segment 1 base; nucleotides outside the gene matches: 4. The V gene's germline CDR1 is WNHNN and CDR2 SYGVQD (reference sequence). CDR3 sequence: CASSESNQGGTDTQYF. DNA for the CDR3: TGCGCCAGCAGTGAGTCGAATCAGGGGGGCACAGATACGCAGTATTTT.

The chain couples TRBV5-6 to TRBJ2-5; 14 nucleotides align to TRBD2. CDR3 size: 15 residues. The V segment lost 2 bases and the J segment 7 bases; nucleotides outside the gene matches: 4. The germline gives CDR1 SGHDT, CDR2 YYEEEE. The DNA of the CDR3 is TGTGCCAGCAGCTTCGGACTAGCGGGGGGCGGGACCCAGTACTTC. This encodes CASSFGLAGGGTQYF.